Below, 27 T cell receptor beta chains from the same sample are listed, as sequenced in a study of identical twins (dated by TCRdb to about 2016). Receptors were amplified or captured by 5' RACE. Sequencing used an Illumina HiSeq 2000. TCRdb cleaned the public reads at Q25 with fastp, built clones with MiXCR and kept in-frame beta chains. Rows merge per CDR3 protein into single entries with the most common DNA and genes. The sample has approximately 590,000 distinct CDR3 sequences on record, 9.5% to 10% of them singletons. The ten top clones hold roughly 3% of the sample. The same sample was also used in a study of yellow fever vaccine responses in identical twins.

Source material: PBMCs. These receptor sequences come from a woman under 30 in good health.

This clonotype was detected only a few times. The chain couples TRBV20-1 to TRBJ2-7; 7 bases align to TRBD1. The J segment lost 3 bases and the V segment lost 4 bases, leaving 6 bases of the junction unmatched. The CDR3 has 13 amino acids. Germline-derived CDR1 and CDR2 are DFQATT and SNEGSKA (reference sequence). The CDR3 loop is CSATWTGFYEQYF. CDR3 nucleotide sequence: TGCAGTGCTACCTGGACAGGATTCTACGAGCAGTACTTC.

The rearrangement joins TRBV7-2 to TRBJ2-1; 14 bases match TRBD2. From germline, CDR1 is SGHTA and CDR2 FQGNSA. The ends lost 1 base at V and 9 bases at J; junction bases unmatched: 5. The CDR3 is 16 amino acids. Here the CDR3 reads CASSLEGTSGRSEQFF. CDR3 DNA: TGTGCCAGCAGCTTAGAAGGGACTAGCGGGAGAAGTGAGCAGTTCTTC.

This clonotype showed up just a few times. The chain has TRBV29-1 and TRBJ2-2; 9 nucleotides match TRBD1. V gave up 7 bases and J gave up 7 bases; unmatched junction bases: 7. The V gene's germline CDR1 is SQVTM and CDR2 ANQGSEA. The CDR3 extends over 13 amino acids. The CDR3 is CSAGTGQGGELFF. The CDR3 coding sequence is TGCAGCGCCGGGACAGGGCAGGGCGGGGAGCTGTTTTTT.

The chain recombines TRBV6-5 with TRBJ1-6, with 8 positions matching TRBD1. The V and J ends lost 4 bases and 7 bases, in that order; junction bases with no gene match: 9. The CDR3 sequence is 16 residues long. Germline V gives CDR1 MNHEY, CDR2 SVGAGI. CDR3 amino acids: CASSSTRTGRNSPLHF. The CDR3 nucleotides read TGTGCCAGCAGTTCCACTCGGACAGGGCGCAATTCACCCCTCCACTTT.

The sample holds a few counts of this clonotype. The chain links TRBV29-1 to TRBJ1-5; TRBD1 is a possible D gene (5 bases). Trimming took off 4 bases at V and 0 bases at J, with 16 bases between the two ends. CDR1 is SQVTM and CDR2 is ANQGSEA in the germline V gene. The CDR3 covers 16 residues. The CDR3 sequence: CSVVETVGGSNQPQHF. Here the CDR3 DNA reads TGCAGCGTTGTAGAGACAGTGGGGGGTAGCAATCAGCCCCAGCATTTT. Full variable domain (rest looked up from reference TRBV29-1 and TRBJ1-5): SAVISQKPSRDICQRGTSLTIQCQVDSQVTMMFWYRQQPGQSLTLIATANQGSEATYESGFVIDKFPISRPNLTFSTLTVSNMSPEDSSIYLCSVVETVGGSNQPQHFGDGTRLSIL.

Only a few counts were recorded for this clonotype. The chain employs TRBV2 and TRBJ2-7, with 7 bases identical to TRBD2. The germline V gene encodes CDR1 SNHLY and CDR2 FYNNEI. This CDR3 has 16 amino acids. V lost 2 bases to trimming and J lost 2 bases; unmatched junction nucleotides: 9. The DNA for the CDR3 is TGTGCCAGCAGTGAACAACGGGGGGACGTAACCTACGAGCAGTACTTC. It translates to CASSEQRGDVTYEQYF.

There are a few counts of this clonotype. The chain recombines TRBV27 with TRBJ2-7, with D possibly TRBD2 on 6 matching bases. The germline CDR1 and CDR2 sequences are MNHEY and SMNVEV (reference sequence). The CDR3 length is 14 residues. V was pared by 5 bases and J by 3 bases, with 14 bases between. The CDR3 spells CASSPRLDGYEQYF. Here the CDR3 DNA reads TGTGCCAGCAGTCCCAGACTAGACGGCTACGAGCAGTACTTC.

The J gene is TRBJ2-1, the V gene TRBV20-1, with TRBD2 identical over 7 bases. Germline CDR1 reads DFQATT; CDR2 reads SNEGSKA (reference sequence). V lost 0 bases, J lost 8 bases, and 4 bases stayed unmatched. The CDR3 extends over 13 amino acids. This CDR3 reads CSAREGGRDEQFF. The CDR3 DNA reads TGCAGTGCTAGAGAGGGGGGGAGGGATGAGCAGTTCTTC.

The CDR3 region has the DNA TGCGCCAGCAGCTTGGAGGTTCTGGAGACCCAGTACTTC. Its translation: CASSLEVLETQYF. The genes are TRBV5-1 and TRBJ2-5, with D unclear. Germline-derived CDR1 and CDR2 are SGHRS and YFSETQ. The V and J ends lost 0 bases and 5 bases respectively, with 8 bases between them. The CDR3 spans 13 residues.

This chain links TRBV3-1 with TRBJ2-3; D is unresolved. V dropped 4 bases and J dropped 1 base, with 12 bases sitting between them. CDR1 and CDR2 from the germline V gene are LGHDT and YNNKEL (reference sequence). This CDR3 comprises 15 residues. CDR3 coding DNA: TGTGCCAGCAGCCCCTATAATACGGGCACAGATACGCAGTATTTT. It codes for CASSPYNTGTDTQYF.

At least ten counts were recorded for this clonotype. This chain's CDR3 is CASSPGTRGDTQYF. The CDR3 nucleotides read TGTGCCAGCAGCCCCGGAACAAGGGGAGATACGCAGTATTTT. The gene calls are TRBV6-1 and TRBJ2-3; weak D call: TRBD1 (5 bases). Germline CDR1 reads MNHNS; CDR2 reads SASEGT. Trimming took off 6 bases at V and 5 bases at J, with 15 bases between the two ends. The CDR3 spans 14 residues.

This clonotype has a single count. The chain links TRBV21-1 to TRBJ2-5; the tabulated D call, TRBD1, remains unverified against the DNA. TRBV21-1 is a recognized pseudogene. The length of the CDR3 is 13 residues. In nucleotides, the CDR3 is TGTGCCAGCACCACAGGATGGACAACGACCCAGTACTTC. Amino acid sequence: CASTTGWTTTQYF.

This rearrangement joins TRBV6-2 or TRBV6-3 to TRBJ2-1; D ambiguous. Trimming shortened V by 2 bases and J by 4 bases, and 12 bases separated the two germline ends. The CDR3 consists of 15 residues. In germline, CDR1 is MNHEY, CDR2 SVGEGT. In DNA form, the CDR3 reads TGTGCCAGCAGTTACATATCCCCGAGGTACAATGAGCAGTTCTTC. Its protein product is CASSYISPRYNEQFF.

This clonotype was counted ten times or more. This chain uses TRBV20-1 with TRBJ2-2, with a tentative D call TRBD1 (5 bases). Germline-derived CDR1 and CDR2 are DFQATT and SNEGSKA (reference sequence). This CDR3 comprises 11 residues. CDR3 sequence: CSAPGPGELFF. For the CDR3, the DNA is TGCAGCGCACCAGGGCCCGGGGAGCTGTTTTTT.

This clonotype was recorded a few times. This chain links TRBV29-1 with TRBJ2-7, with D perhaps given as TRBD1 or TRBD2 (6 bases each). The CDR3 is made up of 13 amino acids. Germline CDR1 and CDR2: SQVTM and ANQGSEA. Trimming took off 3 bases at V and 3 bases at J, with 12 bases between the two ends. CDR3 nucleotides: TGCAGCGTTGAGACGGGGGCGGGCTACGAGCAGTACTTC. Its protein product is CSVETGAGYEQYF.

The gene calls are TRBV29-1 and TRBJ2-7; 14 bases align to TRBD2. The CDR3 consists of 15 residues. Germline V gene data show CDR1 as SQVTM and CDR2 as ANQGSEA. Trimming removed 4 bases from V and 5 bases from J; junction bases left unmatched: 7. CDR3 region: CSVVPGLAGVNEQYF. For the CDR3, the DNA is TGCAGCGTTGTCCCGGGACTAGCGGGAGTGAACGAGCAGTACTTC.

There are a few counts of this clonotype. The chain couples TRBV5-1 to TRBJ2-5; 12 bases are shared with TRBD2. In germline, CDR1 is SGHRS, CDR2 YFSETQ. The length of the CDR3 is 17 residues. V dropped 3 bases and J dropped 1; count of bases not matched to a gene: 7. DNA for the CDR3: TGCGCCAGCAGCTACGGGACTAGCGGGCCCCTCCAAGAGACCCAGTACTTC. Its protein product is CASSYGTSGPLQETQYF.

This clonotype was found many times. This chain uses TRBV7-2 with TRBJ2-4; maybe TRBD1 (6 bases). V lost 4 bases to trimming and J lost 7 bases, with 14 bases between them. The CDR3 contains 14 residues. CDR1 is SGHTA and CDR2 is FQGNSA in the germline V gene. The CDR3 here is CASSSKTGFNIQYF. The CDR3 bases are TGTGCCAGCAGCTCAAAGACAGGTTTCAACATTCAGTACTTC.

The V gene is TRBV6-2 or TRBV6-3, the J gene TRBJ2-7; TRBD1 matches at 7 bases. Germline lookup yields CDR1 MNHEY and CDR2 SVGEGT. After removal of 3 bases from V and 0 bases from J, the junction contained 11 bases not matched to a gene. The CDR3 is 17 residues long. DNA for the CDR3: TGTGCCAGCAGTTATGCCAGGGACAGAAAGAGCTCCTACGAGCAGTACTTC. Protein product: CASSYARDRKSSYEQYF.

The CDR3 region is CASSPTGGREQYF. In nucleotides, the CDR3 is TGTGCCAGCAGCCCCACAGGGGGCCGGGAGCAGTACTTC. The chain carries TRBV7-2 and TRBJ2-7; 9 bases map to TRBD1. From germline, CDR1 is SGHTA and CDR2 FQGNSA. This CDR3 spans 13 amino acids. V lost 5 bases, J lost 7 bases, and 6 bases stayed unmatched.

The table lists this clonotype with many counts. CDR3 nucleotides: TGTGCCAGCAGTTTTGAGGGGTACGAGCAGTACTTC. Its protein is CASSFEGYEQYF. The V call is TRBV12-3 or TRBV12-4, the J call TRBJ2-7, with D possibly being TRBD1 or TRBD2 (5 bases each). This CDR3 contains 12 residues. V dropped 3 bases and J dropped 4 bases, with 7 bases sitting between them.

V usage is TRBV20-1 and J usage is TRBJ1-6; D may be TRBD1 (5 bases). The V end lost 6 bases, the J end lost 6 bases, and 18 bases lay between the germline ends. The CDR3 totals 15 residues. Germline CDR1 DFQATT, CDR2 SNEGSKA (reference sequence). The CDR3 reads CSALNRQGGNSPLHF. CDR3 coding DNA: TGCAGTGCCCTAAATCGTCAGGGCGGTAATTCACCCCTCCACTTT.

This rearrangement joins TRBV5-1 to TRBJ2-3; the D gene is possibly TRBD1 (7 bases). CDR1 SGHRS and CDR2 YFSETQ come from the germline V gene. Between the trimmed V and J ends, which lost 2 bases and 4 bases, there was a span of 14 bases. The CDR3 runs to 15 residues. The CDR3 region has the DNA TGCGCCAGCAGCTTCGGGAGACAGGGATCAGATACGCAGTATTTT. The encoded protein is CASSFGRQGSDTQYF.

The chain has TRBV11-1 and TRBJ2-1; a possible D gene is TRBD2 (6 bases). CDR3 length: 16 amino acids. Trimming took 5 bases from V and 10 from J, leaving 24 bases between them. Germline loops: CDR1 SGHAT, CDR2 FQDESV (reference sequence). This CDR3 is CASSKVRRLAEGEQFF. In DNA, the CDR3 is TGTGCCAGCAGCAAAGTAAGGAGGCTGGCGGAGGGCGAGCAGTTCTTC.

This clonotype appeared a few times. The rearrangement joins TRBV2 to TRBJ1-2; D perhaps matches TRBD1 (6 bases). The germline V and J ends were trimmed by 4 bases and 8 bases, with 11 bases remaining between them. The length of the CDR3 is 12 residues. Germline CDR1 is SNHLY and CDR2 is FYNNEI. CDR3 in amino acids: CASSGRGEGYTF. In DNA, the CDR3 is TGTGCCAGCAGTGGGAGGGGGGAAGGCTACACCTTC.

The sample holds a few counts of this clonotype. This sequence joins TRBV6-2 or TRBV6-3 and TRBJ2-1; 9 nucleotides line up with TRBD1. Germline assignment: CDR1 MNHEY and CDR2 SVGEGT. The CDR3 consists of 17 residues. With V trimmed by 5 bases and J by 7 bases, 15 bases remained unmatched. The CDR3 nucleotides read TGTGCCAGCAGTCACCCCGGGGACAGGGAGGTAAGGAATGAGCAGTTCTTC. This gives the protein CASSHPGDREVRNEQFF.

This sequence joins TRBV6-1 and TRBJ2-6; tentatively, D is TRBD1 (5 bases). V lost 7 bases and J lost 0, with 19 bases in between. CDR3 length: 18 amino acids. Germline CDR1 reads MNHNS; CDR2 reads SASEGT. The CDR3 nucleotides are TGTGCCAGCACCGACGAGACAGTGTCGACCTCTGGGGCCAACGTCCTGACTTTC. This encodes CASTDETVSTSGANVLTF.